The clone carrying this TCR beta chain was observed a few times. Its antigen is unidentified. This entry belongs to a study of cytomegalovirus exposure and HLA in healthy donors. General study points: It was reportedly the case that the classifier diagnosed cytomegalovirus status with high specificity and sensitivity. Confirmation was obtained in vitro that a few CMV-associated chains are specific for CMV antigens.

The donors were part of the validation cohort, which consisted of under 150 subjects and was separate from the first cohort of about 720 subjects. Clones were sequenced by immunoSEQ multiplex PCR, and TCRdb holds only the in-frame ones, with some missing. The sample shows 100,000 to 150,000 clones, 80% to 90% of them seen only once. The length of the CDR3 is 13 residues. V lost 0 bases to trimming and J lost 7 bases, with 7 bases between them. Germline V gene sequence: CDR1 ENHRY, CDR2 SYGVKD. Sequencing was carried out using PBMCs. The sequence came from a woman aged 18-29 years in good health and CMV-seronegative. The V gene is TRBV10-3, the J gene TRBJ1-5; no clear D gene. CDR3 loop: CAISESNGQPQHF. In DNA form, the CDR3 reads TGTGCCATCAGTGAGTCGAACGGGCAGCCCCAGCATTTT.